The TCR beta chain under discussion was sequenced for a study of neurological immune-mediated disorders. Study conclusions and caveats: HTLV-1-associated myelopathy displayed the greatest TCR clonal expansion, and multiple sclerosis exhibited the smallest, lower than that of healthy controls.

This clonotype showed up many times. As yet, its antigen is unknown. 5'RACE with 10-nucleotide random UMIs produced the cDNA. A single record per CDR3 protein comes from TCRdb applying MiXCR to the 5' RACE reads. Of approximately 70,000 distinct CDR3 sequences listed, around 9.6% are singletons. The germline V gene encodes CDR1 SQVTM and CDR2 ANQGSEA. The CDR3 runs to 13 residues. Trimming pared 8 bases from V and 5 bases from J, leaving 18 bases between. Time point of the sample: longitudinal time-point 1 (baseline). Serving as healthy controls were blood bank volunteers based in Maryland, USA. The clonotype comes from a man aged 25 to 40 in good health. The chain links TRBV29-1 to TRBJ1-2; a weak D match, TRBD1 (5 bases). Sequencing was performed on PBMCs. The DNA for the CDR3 is TGCAGCACCCGTGGAGGCAGGGCTTATGGCTACACCTTC. It specifies CSTRGGRAYGYTF.